The source of this T cell receptor (beta chain) is a study of shared T cell receptors in the human thymus. Germline loops: CDR1 LNHDA, CDR2 SQIVND (reference sequence). The V end was cut by 5 bases, the J end by 5 bases, with 10 bases between. The CDR3 runs 13 residues. The repertoire was sequenced with immunoSEQ multiplex PCR; TCRdb's copy has only in-frame clones and lacks some. The sample shows under 450,000 clones, more than 85% of them seen only once. The sequenced sample consisted of thymocytes. The chain joins TRBV19 to TRBJ1-5; possibly TRBD1 for D (5 bases). The clonotype was recovered from a human donor. CDR3 DNA sequence: TGTGCCAGTAGTCGGGGGGGACATCAGCCCCAGCATTTT. Its translation is CASSRGGHQPQHF.